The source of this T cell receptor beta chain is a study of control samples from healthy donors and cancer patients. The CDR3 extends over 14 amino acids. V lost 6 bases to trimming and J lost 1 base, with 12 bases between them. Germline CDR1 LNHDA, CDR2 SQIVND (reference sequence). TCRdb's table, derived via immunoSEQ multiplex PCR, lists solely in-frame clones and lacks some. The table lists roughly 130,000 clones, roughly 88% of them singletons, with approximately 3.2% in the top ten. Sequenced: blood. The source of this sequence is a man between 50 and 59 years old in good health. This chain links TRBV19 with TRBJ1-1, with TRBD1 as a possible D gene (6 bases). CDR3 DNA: TGTGCCAGTAGCGGACAGATTGGGAACACTGAAGCTTTCTTT. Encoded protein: CASSGQIGNTEAFF.